Listed below are T cell receptor beta chains from one sample, sequenced in a study of blood T cell repertoires in COVID-19. Only in-frame clones appear in the TCRdb table, and some are missing; sequencing was by immunoSEQ multiplex PCR. The profile shows roughly 170,000 clones, roughly four fifths of them singletons. Sequencing was performed on peripheral blood. Receptors were obtained from a human donor in a cohort sampled during active COVID-19. Each CDR3 is given with its conserved first and last residue. Fields, in order: J gene, V gene, CDR3 length, D gene, clone size, CDR3 protein, CDR3 DNA. D genes are given only for firm matches. The size entry is marked missing in some rows and otherwise reads once, few, many or a size class.

>TRBJ2-1|TRBV6-6|16|.|.
CASSRDHRDFYNEQFF
TGTGCCAGCAGCCGGGACCACCGGGACTTCTACAATGAGCAGTTCTTC
>TRBJ1-2|TRBV19|17|TRBD1|.
CASSPGQGWSRGYGYTF
TGTGCCAGTAGTCCAGGACAGGGTTGGTCTCGTGGCTATGGCTACACCTTC
>TRBJ1-2|TRBV20-1|14|TRBD1|.
CSASGQGGDYGYTF
TGCAGTGCTAGTGGACAGGGGGGCGACTATGGCTACACCTTC
>TRBJ1-2|TRBV19|15|.|.
CAPLEGPFPNYGYTF
TGTGCCCCCTTGGAGGGACCCTTCCCCAACTATGGCTACACCTTC
>TRBJ2-1|TRBV6-4|15|.|.
CASSDSAGAGNEQFF
TGTGCCAGCAGTGACTCGGCGGGGGCCGGCAATGAGCAGTTCTTC
>TRBJ2-5|TRBV5-5|15|.|.
CASSFTTGRQVSQYF
TGTGCCAGCAGCTTTACGACAGGACGCCAAGTTAGCCAGTACTTC
>TRBJ1-1|TRBV5-1|14|.|.
CASSLIGGDTEAFF
TGCGCCAGCAGCTTAATAGGGGGGGACACTGAAGCTTTCTTT
>TRBJ2-7|TRBV2|15|.|.
CASSEDGTFPYEQYF
TGTGCCAGCAGTGAAGACGGGACATTTCCCTACGAGCAGTACTTC
>TRBJ1-4|TRBV5-1|14|TRBD1|.
CASSLGQGAEKLFF
TGCGCCAGCAGCCTGGGACAGGGGGCTGAAAAACTGTTTTTT
>TRBJ2-7|TRBV25-1|15|.|.
CASSESMVQGGEQYF
TGTGCCAGCAGTGAATCGATGGTCCAGGGTGGGGAGCAGTACTTC
>TRBJ2-2|TRBV2|15|.|.
CASRSGPTNTGELFF
TGTGCCAGCAGGTCAGGGCCGACGAACACCGGGGAGCTGTTTTTT
>TRBJ1-3|TRBV19|15|.|.
CASSTTGISGNTIYF
TGTGCCAGTAGTACTACAGGCATCTCTGGAAACACCATATATTTT
>TRBJ2-2|TRBV20-1|20|TRBD2|.
CSASAILAGGVNLGTGELFF
TGCAGTGCTAGTGCAATCCTAGCGGGCGGGGTCAATCTTGGGACCGGGGAGCTGTTTTTT
>TRBJ1-2|TRBV5-1|13|TRBD1|.
CASSMDRAYGYTF
TGCGCCAGCAGTATGGACAGGGCCTATGGCTACACCTTC
>TRBJ2-5|TRBV6-1|17|TRBD2|.
CASSEGPSSGPQETQYF
TGTGCCAGCAGTGAAGGCCCCTCTAGCGGGCCACAAGAGACCCAGTACTTC
>TRBJ1-3|TRBV2|15|.|.
CASSESGSSGNTIYF
TGTGCCAGCAGTGAAAGTGGCAGCTCTGGAAACACCATATATTTT
>TRBJ1-5|TRBV30|13|TRBD1|once
CAWTGQANQPQHF
TGTGCCTGGACGGGACAGGCTAATCAGCCCCAGCATTTT